These 30 T cell receptor beta chains were all obtained from the same sample, sequenced in a study of T cell changes during pregnancy in multiple sclerosis. Here immunoSEQ multiplex PCR was the method, and the copy in TCRdb shows in-frame clones only, minus some. This sample has over 35,000 clones, with about 90% found just once. The starting material was CD4+ T cells from peripheral blood mononuclear cells, obtained in the third trimester of pregnancy. All receptors come from a female donor in good health, enrolled as a control in a pregnancy study.

This clone appeared once. The genes are TRBV7-9 and TRBJ2-5, with 11 bases lining up with TRBD2. Unmatched junction bases numbered 5, after V lost 5 bases and J lost 3 bases. CDR3 length: 15 residues. Germline CDR1 SEHNR, CDR2 FQNEAQ (reference sequence). The CDR3 coding sequence is TGTGCCAGCAGCCCCAATAGCGGGGGGGAAGAGACCCAGTACTTC. Translating it yields CASSPNSGGEETQYF.

The gene calls are TRBV5-6 and TRBJ1-1, with TRBD1 matching 9 bases. J lost 1 base, V lost 2 bases, and 3 bases had no gene match. The CDR3 totals 15 residues. The germline V gene has CDR1 SGHDT and CDR2 YYEEEE. The CDR3 region is CASSFWDRENTEAFF. The DNA for the CDR3 is TGTGCCAGCAGCTTCTGGGACAGGGAGAACACTGAAGCTTTCTTT.

The rearrangement links TRBV14 to TRBJ2-3, with D possibly being TRBD2 (5 bases). The CDR3 has 13 amino acids. V was clipped by 0 bases and J by 6 bases, with 7 bases between them. Germline CDR1 SGHDN, CDR2 FVKESK. CDR3 coding DNA: TGTGCCAGCAGCCAAGATTTAGCGGATACGCAGTATTTT. Translation: CASSQDLADTQYF.

This chain uses TRBV11-3 with TRBJ1-1, with a possible D match to TRBD1 (6 bases). V lost 5 bases and J lost 0, with 13 bases in between. This CDR3 contains 15 residues. Germline lookup yields CDR1 SGHNT and CDR2 YENEEA. The CDR3 region is CASSAGVGMNTEAFF. For the CDR3, the DNA is TGTGCCAGCAGCGCAGGGGTCGGAATGAACACTGAAGCTTTCTTT.

The chain uses TRBV6-5 and TRBJ2-7; D not certain. Germline CDR1 reads MNHEY; CDR2 reads SVGAGI. V was cut by 5 bases and J by 3 bases, with 11 bases left in between. The CDR3 totals 13 residues. Here the CDR3 reads CASSRTTYYEQYF. The CDR3 DNA is TGTGCCAGCAGTCGCACTACTTACTACGAGCAGTACTTC.

This CDR3 reads CASGEYRAGGEKLFF. The CDR3 nucleotides read TGTGCTAGTGGAGAATACAGGGCGGGAGGAGAAAAACTGTTTTTT. The chain joins TRBV12-5 to TRBJ1-4; TRBD1 is a possible D gene (6 bases). The ends were cut back, 6 bases at V and 8 bases at J, with 19 bases in the middle. Germline CDR1 reads LGHNT; CDR2 reads FRNRAP. CDR3 size: 15 residues.

The chain links TRBV5-1 to TRBJ2-7, with TRBD2 as a possible D gene (7 bases). The V gene's germline CDR1 is SGHRS and CDR2 YFSETQ. V gave up 5 bases and J gave up 3 bases, with 15 bases separating them. The CDR3 consists of 14 residues. CDR3: CASRGGVSGYEQYF. CDR3 DNA sequence: TGCGCCAGCAGAGGGGGGGTTTCAGGCTACGAGCAGTACTTC. Together with reference TRBV5-1 and TRBJ2-7, the CDR3 gives the full variable domain: KAGVTQTPRYLIKTRGQQVTLSCSPISGHRSVSWYQQTPGQGLQFLFEYFSETQRNKGNFPGRFSGRQFSNSRSEMNVSTLELGDSALYLCASRGGVSGYEQYFGPGTRLTVT.

The J gene is TRBJ2-7, the V gene TRBV10-3, with 11 bases aligning to TRBD1. This CDR3 is 17 amino acids long. Germline loops: CDR1 ENHRY, CDR2 SYGVKD. V lost 6 bases and J lost 3; bases outside the gene matches: 13. CDR3 sequence: CAISDANSDRGLYEQYF. CDR3 bases: TGTGCCATCAGCGACGCAAACTCGGACAGGGGGCTCTACGAGCAGTACTTC.

The chain joins TRBV28 to TRBJ2-3; TRBD2 matches at 11 bases. Per the germline V gene, CDR1 is MDHEN and CDR2 is SYDVKM. This CDR3 contains 15 residues. Trimming took 6 bases from V and 4 from J; bases not matched to a gene: 6. The DNA for the CDR3 is TGTGCCAGCAGCTTAGCGGGAGGGCGGGCAGATACGCAGTATTTT. This gives the protein CASSLAGGRADTQYF.

The DNA of the CDR3 is TGTGCCAGCACTGGACAGGGGAAAGATACGCAGTATTTT. Encoded protein: CASTGQGKDTQYF. The rearrangement links TRBV27 to TRBJ2-3; 9 nucleotides match TRBD1. This CDR3 region has 13 residues. Losses at the gene ends were 7 bases for V and 5 bases for J; bases not matched to a gene: 4. The germline V gene has CDR1 MNHEY and CDR2 SMNVEV (reference sequence).

This chain joins TRBV10-3 and TRBJ2-3, with 7 bases identical to TRBD1. From germline, CDR1 is ENHRY and CDR2 SYGVKD. V gave up 3 bases and J gave up 1 base; unmatched junction bases: 4. This CDR3 comprises 15 residues. Here the CDR3 DNA reads TGTGCCATCAGTGAAGGGGGCGGAGGCACAGATACGCAGTATTTT. Protein product: CAISEGGGGTDTQYF.

The V and J genes are TRBV29-1 and TRBJ2-7, with a tentative D call TRBD2 (6 bases). Deletions cut 4 bases from V and 0 bases from J, with 13 bases between. CDR3 length: 14 residues. CDR1 SQVTM and CDR2 ANQGSEA come from the germline V gene. The chain's CDR3 is CSVGRERASYEQYF. CDR3 DNA: TGCAGCGTTGGCCGGGAGAGGGCCTCCTACGAGCAGTACTTC.

The chain employs TRBV6-1 and TRBJ2-7, with 11 bases that match TRBD1. This CDR3 spans 14 amino acids. Germline-derived CDR1 and CDR2 are MNHNS and SASEGT. The trim removed 6 bases at V and 7 bases at J, leaving 8 bases unmatched. The CDR3 DNA reads as TGTGCCAGCAGGCCGGGACAGGGGGTTGGTGAGCAGTACTTC. This gives the protein CASRPGQGVGEQYF.

The sample holds one count of this clone. The gene calls are TRBV2 and TRBJ1-5, with D hard to call. With 3 bases removed from V and 3 bases from J, the gap between germline ends came to 9 bases. The CDR3 contains 14 residues. CDR1 and CDR2 (germline): SNHLY, FYNNEI. The CDR3 region has the DNA TGTGCCAGCAGTGATGGTACCTACAATCAGCCCCAGCATTTT. Encoded protein: CASSDGTYNQPQHF.

This clone was found once. The chain is built from TRBV28 and TRBJ1-2; TRBD1 matches 9 bases. Losses at the gene ends were 10 bases for V and 4 bases for J; bases not matched to a gene: 7. Germline loops: CDR1 MDHEN, CDR2 SYDVKM. CDR3 length: 13 amino acids. The CDR3 region has the DNA TGTGCCACTAATACAGGGGGCGCCTATGGCTACACCTTC. Translation gives CATNTGGAYGYTF.

The chain recombines TRBV5-6 with TRBJ1-2; 8 nucleotides agree with TRBD1. Germline CDR1 is SGHDT and CDR2 is YYEEEE. CDR3 length: 16 amino acids. V lost 4 bases to trimming and J lost 4 bases; unmatched junction nucleotides: 12. CDR3 loop: CASSGVLGTGLYGYTF. The CDR3 nucleotides are TGTGCCAGCAGCGGGGTACTTGGGACAGGCCTCTATGGCTACACCTTC. Combining the CDR3 with reference TRBV5-6 and TRBJ1-2 gives the whole variable domain DAGVTQSPTHLIKTRGQQVTLRCSPKSGHDTVSWYQQALGQGPQFIFQYYEEEERQRGNFPDRFSGHQFPNYSSELNVNALLLGDSALYLCASSGVLGTGLYGYTFGSGTRLTVV.

CDR3 DNA sequence: TGTGCCAGTAGACTGGGACAGGGGGCATCCGGGGAGCTGTTTTTT. Translating gives CASRLGQGASGELFF. This sequence joins TRBV19 and TRBJ2-2, with 12 bases identical to TRBD1. V trimming: 6 bases; J trimming: 6 bases; junction bases outside the gene matches: 5. Germline V gene data show CDR1 as LNHDA and CDR2 as SQIVND (reference sequence). CDR3 length: 15 residues.

The chain joins TRBV7-9 to TRBJ1-2; 9 nucleotides agree with TRBD1. This CDR3 is 14 amino acids long. V shed 4 bases and J 7 bases; nucleotides not matched to a gene: 7. Germline lookup yields CDR1 SEHNR and CDR2 FQNEAQ (reference sequence). The CDR3 loop reads CASSWSRTGAGYTF. The CDR3 region has the DNA TGTGCCAGCAGCTGGTCGAGGACAGGGGCTGGCTACACCTTC.

The chain joins TRBV30 to TRBJ2-3; D unclear. Germline CDR1 is GTSNPN and CDR2 is SVGIG (reference sequence). Trimming pared 1 base from V and 0 bases from J, leaving 11 bases between. The CDR3 contains 15 residues. Here the CDR3 reads CAWSGSGPSTDTQYF. The CDR3 DNA is TGTGCCTGGAGTGGCTCAGGTCCTAGCACAGATACGCAGTATTTT.

The J gene is TRBJ1-1, the V gene TRBV7-2, with D possibly matching TRBD1 (5 bases). Trimming took 3 bases from V and 5 from J, leaving 13 bases between them. The CDR3 extends over 14 amino acids. In germline, CDR1 is SGHTA, CDR2 FQGNSA. The CDR3 region is CASSFSQGGTEAFF. CDR3 nucleotide sequence: TGTGCCAGCAGCTTCTCCCAGGGTGGGACTGAAGCTTTCTTT.

Judged by abundance, this clone is medium-sized. This chain links TRBV28 with TRBJ1-2; TRBD1 might be the D (5 bases). V lost 5 bases and J lost 2, with 9 bases in between. The germline V gene encodes CDR1 MDHEN and CDR2 SYDVKM. This CDR3 contains 13 residues. CDR3 bases: TGTGCCAGCAGTCAGGGCAGCAACTATGGCTACACCTTC. Its translation is CASSQGSNYGYTF.

The V gene is TRBV6-5, the J gene TRBJ2-5; D is undetermined. The germline CDR1 and CDR2 sequences are MNHEY and SVGAGI. Trimming cost V 2 bases and J 5 bases, with 9 bases left between them. The CDR3 is 13 amino acids. CDR3 in amino acids: CASSYNPRETQYF. CDR3 bases: TGTGCCAGCAGTTACAATCCTCGGGAGACCCAGTACTTC.

This chain joins TRBV30 and TRBJ2-5, with D unresolved. The CDR3 consists of 13 residues. V was clipped by 3 bases and J by 1 base, with 9 bases between them. The germline gives CDR1 GTSNPN, CDR2 SVGIG (reference sequence). CDR3 sequence reads: CAWSLSLQETQYF. CDR3 nucleotides: TGTGCCTGGAGCCTCTCCCTCCAAGAGACCCAGTACTTC. Full variable domain (outside the CDR3, taken from reference TRBV30 and TRBJ2-5): SQTIHQWPATLVQPVGSPLSLECTVEGTSNPNLYWYRQAAGRGLQLLFYSVGIGQISSEVPQNLSASRPQDRQFILSSKKLLLSDSGFYLCAWSLSLQETQYFGPGTRLLVL.

This clone was observed a few times. Germline and junction disagree at one end, which may indicate a read error. The chain joins TRBV5-1 to TRBJ1-1, with TRBD1 as a possible D gene (6 bases). The CDR3 has 15 amino acids. Germline V gene lookup returns CDR1 SGHRS and CDR2 YFSETQ. Here the CDR3 reads CASTLGGGGTVEAFF. In DNA form, the CDR3 reads TGCGCCAGCACCTTGGGAGGGGGGGGTACCGTTGAAGCTTTCTTT. The full variable domain, completed using reference TRBV5-1 and TRBJ1-1, is KAGVTQTPRYLIKTRGQQVTLSCSPISGHRSVSWYQQTPGQGLQFLFEYFSETQRNKGNFPGRFSGRQFSNSRSEMNVSTLELGDSALYLCASTLGGGGTVEAFFGQGTRLTVV.

The chain couples TRBV6-5 to TRBJ1-6, with TRBD1 as a possible D gene (5 bases). CDR1 and CDR2 (germline): MNHEY, SVGAGI. Trimming left V 0 bases short and J 8 bases short, with 14 bases between. CDR3 length equals 16 residues. CDR3 DNA: TGTGCCAGCAGTTACTCTTGGCAGGGAGGGGATTCACCCCTCCACTTT. Amino acid sequence: CASSYSWQGGDSPLHF.

V gene TRBV6-5 combines with J gene TRBJ1-1, with 10 nucleotides matching TRBD1. Germline CDR1 is MNHEY and CDR2 is SVGAGI. Unmatched junction bases numbered 5, after V lost 4 bases and J lost 0 bases. The CDR3 is 16 residues long. The CDR3 DNA sequence: TGTGCCAGCAGTTTGGGACAGGGGCCTGTGAACACTGAAGCTTTCTTT. Encoded protein: CASSLGQGPVNTEAFF.

The chain uses TRBV6-1 and TRBJ1-1; no firm D call. Germline assignment: CDR1 MNHNS and CDR2 SASEGT. Trimming left V 5 bases short and J 1 base short, with 8 bases between. The length of the CDR3 is 13 residues. The CDR3 region has the DNA TGTGCCAGCAGTACCGGGTCGAACACTGAAGCTTTCTTT. Its protein product is CASSTGSNTEAFF.

CDR3 nucleotide sequence: TGTGCCAGCAGCCCGGCGGGCGGGAGAGGTCAGTTCTTC. Translation gives CASSPAGGRGQFF. The chain is built from TRBV7-2 and TRBJ2-1; 7 positions agree with TRBD2. The V and J ends lost 5 bases and 13 bases, in that order; junction bases with no gene match: 11. CDR1 and CDR2 (germline): SGHTA, FQGNSA. The CDR3 covers 13 residues. Full variable domain (missing parts from reference TRBV7-2 and TRBJ2-1): GAGVSQSPSNKVTEKGKDVELRCDPISGHTALYWYRQSLGQGLEFLIYFQGNSAPDKSGLPSDRFSAERTGGSVSTLTIQRTQQEDSAVYLCASSPAGGRGQFFGPGTRLTVL.

The rearrangement uses TRBV5-1 and TRBJ2-7, with 8 positions matching TRBD1. This CDR3 contains 16 residues. Trimming removed 0 bases from V and 2 bases from J; junction bases left unmatched: 7. Germline V lookup: CDR1 SGHRS, CDR2 YFSETQ. CDR3 nucleotides: TGCGCCAGCAGCTTGGCGAACAGGGGGGAGGCCTACGAGCAGTACTTC. Protein product: CASSLANRGEAYEQYF.

This chain uses TRBV4-1 with TRBJ2-3, with 7 bases that match TRBD1. The CDR3 loop spans 16 amino acids. Germline assignment: CDR1 MGHRA and CDR2 YSYEKL. The junction had 11 bases not matched to a gene; V was cut back by 4 bases and J by 4 bases. This CDR3 is CASSPDRRLQADTQYF. The DNA of the CDR3 is TGCGCCAGCAGCCCGGACAGGCGGTTACAAGCAGATACGCAGTATTTT.